This T cell receptor beta chain is from a study of Ad26.COV2.S vaccination and SARS-CoV-2 variants. Treatment reported: roughly 19 received Ad26.COV2.S at low or high dose, single or two shots; a few received placebo; per-sample allocation not given. Samples came from day 63 after the first vaccine or placebo injection. The data were produced by immunoSEQ multiplex PCR, yet TCRdb's version contains in-frame clones alone and is incomplete. Of more than 400,000 clones in the sample, about 92% are singletons; the top ten hold around 1.7%. The V and J ends lost 4 bases and 6 bases, in that order; junction bases with no gene match: 11. Germline V lookup: CDR1 SGHDT, CDR2 YYEEEE. The CDR3 has 15 residues.

This receptor was identified in a person aged 18-65 years who received the Ad26.COV2.S COVID-19 vaccine or a placebo. V usage is TRBV5-6 and J usage is TRBJ1-2; 8 bases align to TRBD1. Sequenced here: peripheral blood, sampled in a trial of Ad26.COV2.S vaccine versus placebo. The CDR3 nucleotides read TGTGCCAGCAGCAGGGTGGACAGGGACTTGAATGGCTACACCTTC. Translating it yields CASSRVDRDLNGYTF.